Presented here are 31 T cell receptor beta chains from one specimen sequenced in a study of blood T cell repertoires in COVID-19. Sequencing was performed with immunoSEQ multiplex PCR; in TCRdb, only in-frame clones are kept and a portion is missing. This sample has about 200,000 clones, with roughly nine tenths found just once. Sample: peripheral blood. These receptors were obtained from a man aged 40-49 years with acute or convalescent COVID-19.

V and J are TRBV4-1 and TRBJ2-1; D may be TRBD1 (5 bases). The CDR3 totals 17 residues. Trimming pared 4 bases from V and 8 bases from J, leaving 24 bases between. In germline, CDR1 is MGHRA, CDR2 YSYEKL. The CDR3 spells CASSLPQGLLSEDEQFF. The CDR3 region has the DNA TGCGCCAGCAGCCTCCCTCAGGGCCTCTTGAGTGAGGATGAGCAGTTCTTC.

The V call is TRBV19, the J call TRBJ1-6; 10 nucleotides match TRBD1. V trimming: 0 bases; J trimming: 10 bases; junction bases outside the gene matches: 6. The CDR3 has 16 residues. CDR1 LNHDA and CDR2 SQIVND come from the germline V gene (reference sequence). The CDR3, as DNA: TGTGCCAGTAGTATAGACCGGGACAGGGGAAGATCACCCCTCCACTTT. It codes for CASSIDRDRGRSPLHF.

V is TRBV4-2 and J is TRBJ2-6, with 7 nucleotides matching TRBD2. Germline V gives CDR1 LGHNA, CDR2 YNFKEQ. The CDR3 extends over 16 amino acids. V shed 0 bases and J 2 bases; nucleotides not matched to a gene: 1. The CDR3 DNA reads TGTGCCAGCAGCCAAGAGGGAGGGGCTGGGGCCAACGTCCTGACTTTC. Encoded protein: CASSQEGGAGANVLTF.

The chain couples TRBV6-1 to TRBJ1-5; D gene ambiguous. Germline V gene lookup returns CDR1 MNHNS and CDR2 SASEGT. The CDR3 covers 13 residues. V lost 3 bases to trimming and J lost 8 bases, with 11 bases between them. As DNA, the CDR3 is TGTGCCAGCAGTGAGGGCAGGTCGGAGCCCCAGCATTTT. The encoded protein is CASSEGRSEPQHF.

The V gene is TRBV6-4, the J gene TRBJ2-7; D is possibly TRBD1 (6 bases). V dropped 5 bases and J dropped 6 bases, with 14 bases sitting between them. The CDR3 has 13 residues. CDR1 is MRHNA, CDR2 SNTAGT, per germline. For the CDR3, the DNA is TGTGCCAGCAGTCCCCTGCCACAGGGCGAGCAGTACTTC. It yields the protein CASSPLPQGEQYF.

As regards this clone: One end of the junction does not line up with germline, which may come from a read error. The chain carries TRBV7-7 and TRBJ1-1, with 9 bases identical to TRBD1. This CDR3 region has 16 residues. Germline lookup yields CDR1 SSHAT and CDR2 FNYEAQ (reference sequence). The CDR3 loop is CASSSSTGGSNTEAFF. CDR3 nucleotides: TGTGCTAGCAGCTCTTCGACAGGGGGTTCGAACACTGAAGCTTTCTTT.

V is TRBV30 and J is TRBJ1-1; 7 bases are a match to TRBD1. Germline CDR1 GTSNPN, CDR2 SVGIG (reference sequence). This CDR3 contains 13 residues. With V trimmed by 8 bases and J by 10 bases, 16 bases remained unmatched. The DNA of the CDR3 is TGTGCCCCTGGAGGGACAGATCCCTTCGGAGCTTTCTTT. Its translation: CAPGGTDPFGAFF.

This chain joins TRBV6-2 or TRBV6-3 and TRBJ1-6; D gene ambiguous. Germline V gene lookup returns CDR1 MNHEY and CDR2 SVGEGT. The CDR3 is 14 residues long. V was clipped by 2 bases and J by 10 bases, with 12 bases between them. The CDR3 nucleotides read TGTGCCAGCAGTTACGAAGGGAGACGATCACCCCTCCACTTT. Amino acids: CASSYEGRRSPLHF.

The chain is built from TRBV29-1 and TRBJ2-5, with 9 bases matching TRBD1. Germline V CDR1 and CDR2: SQVTM, ANQGSEA. The CDR3 runs 14 residues. The trim removed 5 bases at V and 4 bases at J, leaving 8 bases unmatched. As DNA, the CDR3 is TGCAGCGTTACACATACGGGACAGGGAGAGACCCAGTACTTC. Amino acid sequence: CSVTHTGQGETQYF.

V usage is TRBV18 and J usage is TRBJ2-5; 8 bases align to TRBD2. Germline V lookup: CDR1 KGHSH, CDR2 LQKENI. The CDR3 extends over 15 amino acids. The V segment lost 1 base and the J segment 2 bases; nucleotides outside the gene matches: 3. The CDR3 sequence is CASSPLAGLQETQYF. In nucleotides, the CDR3 is TGTGCCAGCTCACCACTAGCGGGGCTACAAGAGACCCAGTACTTC.

The CDR3 is CASSSYRTSGRANEQFF. The CDR3 DNA is TGTGCCAGCAGCTCATATAGGACTAGCGGGAGGGCCAATGAGCAGTTCTTC. The genes are TRBV5-6 and TRBJ2-1, with 15 positions matching TRBD2. This CDR3 has 17 residues. Germline V gene data show CDR1 as SGHDT and CDR2 as YYEEEE. The trim removed 3 bases at V and 6 bases at J, leaving 7 bases unmatched.

V is TRBV3-1 (or the pseudogene TRBV3-2) and J is TRBJ1-4, with 7 positions matching TRBD1. Germline CDR1 is LGHDT and CDR2 is YNNKEL (reference sequence). The length of the CDR3 is 17 residues. The ends lost 5 bases at V and 0 bases at J; junction bases unmatched: 9. CDR3 DNA: TGTGCCAGCAGCTATGGGACAGAAACTGCAACTAATGAAAAACTGTTTTTT. Translating it yields CASSYGTETATNEKLFF.

The chain carries TRBV30 and TRBJ1-1; D unclear. This CDR3 region has 13 residues. V was clipped by 0 bases and J by 8 bases, with 13 bases between them. The germline V gene encodes CDR1 GTSNPN and CDR2 SVGIG (reference sequence). CDR3 sequence reads: CAWSVSSRSEAFF. In DNA, the CDR3 is TGTGCCTGGAGTGTATCTAGCAGGAGCGAAGCTTTCTTT.

V usage is TRBV24-1 and J usage is TRBJ2-1; 10 bases line up with TRBD1. The CDR3 is 19 residues long. Germline values: CDR1 KGHDR, CDR2 SFDVKD. After removal of 0 bases from V and 7 bases from J, the junction contained 14 bases not matched to a gene. The CDR3: CATSDLLFGPGQGKNEQFF. CDR3 DNA sequence: TGTGCCACCAGTGATTTGTTGTTTGGGCCGGGACAGGGGAAAAATGAGCAGTTCTTC.

J is TRBJ2-7 and V is TRBV2, with 11 bases that match TRBD2. Germline V gene sequence: CDR1 SNHLY, CDR2 FYNNEI. CDR3 size: 14 residues. The V segment lost 8 bases and the J segment 4 bases; nucleotides outside the gene matches: 7. CDR3 in DNA: TGTGCCAGCGGAACGGGACTAGCGGTATACGAGCAGTACTTC. Translation: CASGTGLAVYEQYF.

The chain links TRBV2 to TRBJ1-3; D is ambiguous. Germline V gene lookup returns CDR1 SNHLY and CDR2 FYNNEI. V lost 4 bases and J 1 base, leaving 5 bases between the germline ends. This CDR3 is built from 13 residues. CDR3 in DNA: TGTGCCAGCAGTGCTACGTCTGGAAACACCATATATTTT. This codes for CASSATSGNTIYF.

The chain is built from TRBV27 and TRBJ1-5, with D uncertain. The germline gives CDR1 MNHEY, CDR2 SMNVEV (reference sequence). The CDR3 is made up of 14 amino acids. With 6 bases removed from V and 2 bases from J, the gap between germline ends came to 11 bases. The CDR3: CASRSGFGNQPQHF. The DNA of the CDR3 is TGTGCCAGCAGATCGGGGTTTGGCAATCAGCCCCAGCATTTT.

This chain joins TRBV7-5 and TRBJ2-3; the D call in the table, TRBD1, was not verified against the DNA. TRBV7-5 is a listed pseudogene. CDR3 length: 12 residues. This CDR3 is CVRSRFRGTQYF. DNA of the CDR3: TGTGTCAGAAGCCGGTTCAGGGGTACGCAGTATTTT.

This chain connects TRBV11-3 to TRBJ2-5, with 7 bases that match TRBD2. V shed 0 bases and J 4 bases; nucleotides not matched to a gene: 11. CDR3 length: 17 residues. Germline CDR1 SGHNT, CDR2 YENEEA. CDR3 nucleotide sequence: TGTGCCAGCAGCTTAGAAACAGGACCGGGGGGTGGAGAGACCCAGTACTTC. Translating gives CASSLETGPGGGETQYF.

This rearrangement joins TRBV6-5 to TRBJ1-1, with D possibly matching TRBD1 (6 bases). CDR3 length: 13 amino acids. Trimming stripped 11 bases from V and 1 base from J, with 14 bases between. Germline V gene lookup returns CDR1 MNHEY and CDR2 SVGAGI. CDR3 nucleotide sequence: TGTGCCTGCTTAAGACAGGAGAACACTGAAGCTTTCTTT. Protein product: CACLRQENTEAFF.

The rearrangement links TRBV7-9 to TRBJ2-2; 8 nucleotides line up with TRBD1. V trimming: 5 bases; J trimming: 3 bases; junction bases outside the gene matches: 8. The germline V gene encodes CDR1 SEHNR and CDR2 FQNEAQ (reference sequence). The CDR3 consists of 16 residues. The CDR3 sequence: CASSVPGGADTGELFF. For the CDR3, the DNA is TGTGCCAGCAGCGTCCCAGGGGGCGCGGACACCGGGGAGCTGTTTTTT.

The chain employs TRBV24-1 and TRBJ1-5, with TRBD1 matching over 8 bases. This CDR3 is 18 amino acids long. Losses at the gene ends were 4 bases for V and 0 bases for J; bases not matched to a gene: 10. Germline assignment: CDR1 KGHDR and CDR2 SFDVKD. Written as DNA, the CDR3 is TGTGCCACCAGTGACCGCGAGGACAGGGCGGATAGCAATCAGCCCCAGCATTTT. Translating gives CATSDREDRADSNQPQHF.

The chain links TRBV5-1 to TRBJ2-2; D possibly corresponds to TRBD1 (6 bases). V shed 0 bases and J shed 7 bases, with 16 bases lying between them. The CDR3 spans 16 residues. Germline V gene lookup returns CDR1 SGHRS and CDR2 YFSETQ. CDR3: CASSLVGSAGDGELFF. CDR3 sequence (DNA): TGCGCCAGCAGCTTGGTGGGTTCGGCAGGGGACGGGGAGCTGTTTTTT.

This chain connects TRBV9 to TRBJ1-1; D is ambiguous. V was pared by 4 bases and J by 5 bases, with 15 bases between. This CDR3 contains 14 residues. Germline V gene sequence: CDR1 SGDLS, CDR2 YYNGEE. Here the CDR3 reads CASSPRVAGTEAFF. CDR3 DNA: TGTGCCAGCAGCCCTCGGGTTGCTGGGACTGAAGCTTTCTTT.

This chain uses TRBV19 with TRBJ2-4; perhaps TRBD1 as D (6 bases). Trimming stripped 1 base from V and 0 bases from J, with 10 bases between. This CDR3 is built from 16 residues. Germline CDR1 reads LNHDA; CDR2 reads SQIVND (reference sequence). CDR3 amino acids: CASSIGGQLAKNIQYF. The CDR3 coding sequence is TGTGCCAGTAGTATAGGAGGACAGCTAGCCAAAAACATTCAGTACTTC. The full variable domain, in which reference TRBV19 and TRBJ2-4 provide the parts outside the CDR3, is DGGITQSPKYLFRKEGQNVTLSCEQNLNHDAMYWYRQDPGQGLRLIYYSQIVNDFQKGDIAEGYSVSREKKESFPLTVTSAQKNPTAFYLCASSIGGQLAKNIQYFGAGTRLSVL.

This clone came up once. The genes are TRBV5-1 and TRBJ2-5; 9 positions match TRBD1. The CDR3 loop spans 15 amino acids. The junction had 6 bases not matched to a gene; V was cut back by 4 bases and J by 2 bases. Germline CDR1 SGHRS, CDR2 YFSETQ. The CDR3 region has the DNA TGCGCCAGCAGCCTTCTCGACAGGGGGCAAGAGACCCAGTACTTC. Translating gives CASSLLDRGQETQYF.

The chain combines TRBV19 with TRBJ2-5; 11 positions agree with TRBD2. Germline CDR1 is LNHDA and CDR2 is SQIVND (reference sequence). V lost 4 bases and J lost 5; bases outside the gene matches: 6. The CDR3 covers 15 residues. CDR3 nucleotides: TGTGCCAGTAGTAGGGTAGCGGGGGGGCGGGAGACCCAGTACTTC. Amino acids: CASSRVAGGRETQYF. The full variable domain, rest sourced from reference TRBV19 and TRBJ2-5, is DGGITQSPKYLFRKEGQNVTLSCEQNLNHDAMYWYRQDPGQGLRLIYYSQIVNDFQKGDIAEGYSVSREKKESFPLTVTSAQKNPTAFYLCASSRVAGGRETQYFGPGTRLLVL.

The rearrangement joins TRBV7-9 to TRBJ2-7; the match to TRBD2 covers 15 bases. The V gene's germline CDR1 is SEHNR and CDR2 FQNEAQ (reference sequence). V was clipped by 2 bases and J by 7 bases; unmatched bases: 6. The CDR3 consists of 16 residues. The CDR3 DNA is TGTGCCAGCAGCTTAAGGACTAGCGGGGGGGCCGGTGAGCAGTACTTC. It translates to CASSLRTSGGAGEQYF. Based on the CDR3 plus reference TRBV7-9 and TRBJ2-7, the full variable domain is DTGVSQNPRHKITKRGQNVTFRCDPISEHNRLYWYRQTLGQGPEFLTYFQNEAQLEKSRLLSDRFSAERPKGSFSTLEIQRTEQGDSAMYLCASSLRTSGGAGEQYFGPGTRLTVT.

CDR3 sequence: CASSLELASGRPDTQYF. In DNA form, the CDR3 reads TGTGCCAGCAGCTTAGAATTGGCTAGCGGGAGACCAGATACGCAGTATTTT. This chain joins TRBV7-9 and TRBJ2-3, with 10 nucleotides matching TRBD2. CDR1 SEHNR and CDR2 FQNEAQ come from the germline V gene (reference sequence). V gave up 1 base and J gave up 4 bases; unmatched junction bases: 8. The CDR3 has 17 residues.

The chain combines TRBV19 with TRBJ2-1; a weak D match, TRBD2 (6 bases). Germline values: CDR1 LNHDA, CDR2 SQIVND (reference sequence). CDR3 length: 15 amino acids. V shed 2 bases and J shed 6 bases, with 14 bases lying between them. CDR3 sequence: CASSITPLGGNEQFF. The CDR3 nucleotides are TGTGCCAGTAGTATAACACCTTTGGGAGGCAATGAGCAGTTCTTC. Filled out from reference TRBV19 and TRBJ2-1, the complete variable domain reads DGGITQSPKYLFRKEGQNVTLSCEQNLNHDAMYWYRQDPGQGLRLIYYSQIVNDFQKGDIAEGYSVSREKKESFPLTVTSAQKNPTAFYLCASSITPLGGNEQFFGPGTRLTVL.

The J gene is TRBJ2-1, the V gene TRBV6-2 or TRBV6-3; TRBD2 agrees at 12 bases. The V gene end was trimmed by 4 bases and the J gene end by 9 bases; junction bases not matched to a gene: 13. The CDR3 is 17 residues long. CDR1 and CDR2 from the germline V gene are MNHEY and SVGEGT. The CDR3 sequence: CASSSRLAGEVPAEQFF. The CDR3 region has the DNA TGTGCCAGCAGTTCCCGACTAGCGGGAGAGGTCCCTGCTGAGCAGTTCTTC.